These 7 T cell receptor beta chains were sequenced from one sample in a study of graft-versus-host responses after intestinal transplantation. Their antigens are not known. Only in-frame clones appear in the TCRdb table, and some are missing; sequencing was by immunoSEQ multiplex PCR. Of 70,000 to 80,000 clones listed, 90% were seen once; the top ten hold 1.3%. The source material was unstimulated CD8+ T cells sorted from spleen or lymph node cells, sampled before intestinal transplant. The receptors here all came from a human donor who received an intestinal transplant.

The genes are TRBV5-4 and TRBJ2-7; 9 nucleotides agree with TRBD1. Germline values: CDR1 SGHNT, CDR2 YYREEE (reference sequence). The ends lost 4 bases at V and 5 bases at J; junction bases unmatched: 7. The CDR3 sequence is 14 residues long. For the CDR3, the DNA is TGTGCCAGCAGCACTGGACAGGGGAACCACGAGCAGTACTTC. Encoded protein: CASSTGQGNHEQYF.

CDR3 in amino acids: CSASVRYGYTF. The CDR3 region has the DNA TGCAGTGCTAGTGTGAGGTATGGCTACACCTTC. The chain combines TRBV20-1 with TRBJ1-2; D unresolved. The germline V and J ends were trimmed by 3 bases and 5 bases, with 7 bases remaining between them. Germline V gene lookup returns CDR1 DFQATT and CDR2 SNEGSKA (reference sequence). The CDR3 contains 11 residues.

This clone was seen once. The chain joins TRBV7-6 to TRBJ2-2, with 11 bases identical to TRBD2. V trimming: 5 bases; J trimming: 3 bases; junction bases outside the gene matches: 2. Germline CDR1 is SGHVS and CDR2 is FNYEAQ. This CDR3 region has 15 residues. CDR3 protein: CASSLTSGDTGELFF. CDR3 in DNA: TGTGCCAGCAGCCTGACTAGCGGGGACACCGGGGAGCTGTTTTTT.

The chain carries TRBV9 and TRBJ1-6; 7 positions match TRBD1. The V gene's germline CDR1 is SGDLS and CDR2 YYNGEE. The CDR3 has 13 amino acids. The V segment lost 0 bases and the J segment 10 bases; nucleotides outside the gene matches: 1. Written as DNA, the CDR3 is TGTGCCAGCAGCGTAGGGGACAGCTCACCCCTCCACTTT. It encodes CASSVGDSSPLHF.

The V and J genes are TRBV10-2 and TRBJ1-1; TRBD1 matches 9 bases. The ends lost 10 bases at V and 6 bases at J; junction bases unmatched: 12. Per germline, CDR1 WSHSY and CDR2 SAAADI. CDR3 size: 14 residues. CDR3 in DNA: TGCGCCACCTCCGGGACAGGGTCCTTTGCTGAAGCTTTCTTT. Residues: CATSGTGSFAEAFF.

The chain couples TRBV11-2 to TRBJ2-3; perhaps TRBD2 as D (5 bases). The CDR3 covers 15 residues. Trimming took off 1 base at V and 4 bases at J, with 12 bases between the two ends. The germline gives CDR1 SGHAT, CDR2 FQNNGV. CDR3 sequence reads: CASSLGGRGSDTQYF. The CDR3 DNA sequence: TGTGCCAGCAGCTTAGGAGGGCGCGGGTCAGATACGCAGTATTTT.

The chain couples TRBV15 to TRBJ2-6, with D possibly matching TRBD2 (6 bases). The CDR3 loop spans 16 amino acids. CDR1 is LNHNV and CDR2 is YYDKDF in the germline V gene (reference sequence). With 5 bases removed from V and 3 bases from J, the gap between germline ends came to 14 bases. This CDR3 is CATSPGRPDGANVLTF. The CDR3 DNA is TGTGCCACCAGCCCAGGGAGGCCAGATGGGGCCAACGTCCTGACTTTC.